One and the same sample provided the 20 T cell receptor beta chains below, sequenced in a study of T cell responses to AZD1222 COVID-19 vaccine (dated by TCRdb to the early 2020s). Library preparation was by the immunoSEQ multiplex PCR assay. TCRdb carries this immuneACCESS record with in-frame sequences only. Its versions omit some clonotypes, under half of them owing to an unresolved V gene in the studies checked, with the rest unexplained. The table for this sample lists around 120,000 clones; 90% to 95% of them were counted only once. Just under 3% of the sample rests with the top ten. In light of the paper, this sample's time point label describes: baseline before first vaccination. Source: peripheral blood, taken on day 0 of AZD1222 vaccination. These receptors came from an adult in good health.

The rearrangement joins TRBV2 to TRBJ2-3; 10 bases map to TRBD2. This CDR3 region has 15 residues. CDR1 and CDR2 from the germline V gene are SNHLY and FYNNEI. The ends lost 6 bases at V and 0 bases at J; junction bases unmatched: 3. As DNA, the CDR3 is TGTGCCAGCAGGACAGCGGGAGGGAGCACAGATACGCAGTATTTT. This translates into CASRTAGGSTDTQYF. The variable domain in full, completed from reference TRBV2 and TRBJ2-3, reads EPEVTQTPSHQVTQMGQEVILRCVPISNHLYFYWYRQILGQKVEFLVSFYNNEISEKSEIFDDQFSVERPDGSNFTLKIRSTKLEDSAMYFCASRTAGGSTDTQYFGPGTRLTVL.

J is TRBJ1-5 and V is TRBV24-1, with TRBD1 identical over 10 bases. Per germline, CDR1 KGHDR and CDR2 SFDVKD. V gave up 3 bases and J gave up 8 bases; unmatched junction bases: 6. The length of the CDR3 is 15 residues. The CDR3 bases are TGTGCCACCAGTGATGGGGGACAGGGGAGGAAGCCCCAGCATTTT. Translation: CATSDGGQGRKPQHF.

This rearrangement joins TRBV6-5 to TRBJ1-1; 7 bases fit TRBD1. This CDR3 comprises 14 residues. V was pared by 7 bases and J by 1 base, with 6 bases of the junction left unmatched. Germline lookup yields CDR1 MNHEY and CDR2 SVGAGI. This chain's CDR3 is CASTEDRRNTEAFF. DNA of the CDR3: TGTGCCAGCACCGAGGACAGGCGGAACACTGAAGCTTTCTTT.

The V and J genes are TRBV18 and TRBJ2-4; TRBD1 matches 7 bases. CDR3 length: 12 residues. Trimming took 5 bases from V and 10 from J; bases not matched to a gene: 5. Germline V gives CDR1 KGHSH, CDR2 LQKENI. As DNA, the CDR3 is TGTGCCAGCTCAGAAGACAGGGCGATTCAGTACTTC. It encodes CASSEDRAIQYF.

This chain uses TRBV6-5 with TRBJ2-7; possible D gene TRBD1, 5 bases. V shed 10 bases and J shed 3 bases, with 16 bases lying between them. The CDR3 runs to 13 residues. Germline V CDR1 and CDR2: MNHEY, SVGAGI. This CDR3 is CATFYLTVYEQYF. As DNA, the CDR3 is TGTGCCACCTTCTACCTGACAGTCTACGAGCAGTACTTC.

The chain has TRBV30 and TRBJ1-2; D is uncertain. The CDR3 spans 13 residues. The V and J ends lost 2 bases and 5 bases respectively, with 12 bases between them. CDR1 and CDR2 from the germline V gene are GTSNPN and SVGIG (reference sequence). In nucleotides, the CDR3 is TGTGCCTGGAGTCCCCGGCCGGAGTATGGCTACACCTTC. This codes for CAWSPRPEYGYTF.

In its sample, this clone was seen once. Distinct nucleotide sequences in the sample also encode this CDR3. The chain employs TRBV5-1 and TRBJ2-7, with 10 bases lining up with TRBD2. Germline CDR1 is SGHRS and CDR2 is YFSETQ. J gave up 2 bases and V 4 bases, and 9 bases lay outside the gene matches. The CDR3 is 16 residues long. The CDR3 sequence is CASSRTSGGAAYEQYF. DNA for the CDR3: TGCGCCAGCAGCCGGACTAGCGGAGGAGCGGCCTACGAGCAGTACTTC.

This chain uses TRBV5-6 with TRBJ1-1, with TRBD1 as a possible D gene (5 bases). The CDR3 spans 16 residues. Deletions cut 2 bases from V and 1 base from J, with 15 bases between. The germline CDR1 and CDR2 sequences are SGHDT and YYEEEE. As DNA, the CDR3 is TGTGCCAGCAGCTTTTTCACCGGGACGGCGAACACTGAAGCTTTCTTT. It is translated as CASSFFTGTANTEAFF. Variable domain in full (rest from reference TRBV5-6 and TRBJ1-1): DAGVTQSPTHLIKTRGQQVTLRCSPKSGHDTVSWYQQALGQGPQFIFQYYEEEERQRGNFPDRFSGHQFPNYSSELNVNALLLGDSALYLCASSFFTGTANTEAFFGQGTRLTVV.

The chain joins TRBV7-9 to TRBJ1-4, with unresolved D. V was pared by 4 bases and J by 2 bases, with 14 bases between. CDR1 and CDR2 from the germline V gene are SEHNR and FQNEAQ (reference sequence). The CDR3 length is 16 residues. This CDR3 reads CASSSGGLVTNEKLFF. DNA of the CDR3: TGTGCCAGCAGCTCAGGAGGGCTGGTGACTAATGAAAAACTGTTTTTT.

This sequence joins TRBV5-6 and TRBJ2-5; 12 nucleotides match TRBD1. The ends lost 3 bases at V and 2 bases at J; junction bases unmatched: 5. Germline values: CDR1 SGHDT, CDR2 YYEEEE. This CDR3 has 16 residues. CDR3 in amino acids: CASSWDRGRPQETQYF. The CDR3 bases are TGTGCCAGCAGCTGGGACAGGGGGCGACCACAAGAGACCCAGTACTTC.

The genes are TRBV6-5 and TRBJ1-2; D unclear. CDR1 is MNHEY and CDR2 is SVGAGI in the germline V gene. The CDR3 is 13 amino acids. Trimming removed 8 bases from V and 2 bases from J, with 12 bases in between. The CDR3 coding sequence is TGTGCCAGCTCGAACATAAAAAACTATGGCTACACCTTC. Translation: CASSNIKNYGYTF.

The chain joins TRBV28 to TRBJ2-2, with 7 bases fitting TRBD1. This CDR3 is 14 amino acids long. Germline lookup yields CDR1 MDHEN and CDR2 SYDVKM. V dropped 9 bases and J dropped 5; count of bases not matched to a gene: 9. In DNA form, the CDR3 reads TGTGCCAGTAAGACAGGGCAGGTAACCGGGGAGCTGTTTTTT. It translates to CASKTGQVTGELFF.

The gene calls are TRBV9 and TRBJ2-1; 8 nucleotides align to TRBD2. Trimming cost V 6 bases and J 5 bases; bases outside gene matches: 4. The CDR3 sequence is 13 residues long. Germline-derived CDR1 and CDR2 are SGDLS and YYNGEE. The CDR3 protein is CASTGRADNEQFF. CDR3 nucleotide sequence: TGTGCCAGCACCGGGAGGGCCGACAATGAGCAGTTCTTC.

The chain couples TRBV28 to TRBJ2-7; perhaps TRBD1 as D (6 bases). The V gene's germline CDR1 is MDHEN and CDR2 SYDVKM. The CDR3 length is 13 residues. V was cut by 7 bases and J by 2 bases, with 12 bases left in between. The CDR3 sequence is CASTGRGAYEQYF. In DNA, the CDR3 is TGTGCCAGCACCGGCAGGGGTGCCTACGAGCAGTACTTC.

The chain carries TRBV11-3 and TRBJ2-3; D call uncertain. V lost 5 bases, J lost 6 bases, and 15 bases lay in between. This CDR3 comprises 14 residues. The germline gives CDR1 SGHNT, CDR2 YENEEA. CDR3 bases: TGTGCCAGCAGCCCATATAGGCAAGCGGATACGCAGTATTTT. Its translation is CASSPYRQADTQYF.

This clone was detected only once. The chain links TRBV29-1 to TRBJ1-3; 8 bases are shared with TRBD1. Trimming removed 6 bases from V and 2 bases from J; junction bases left unmatched: 6. Germline V lookup: CDR1 SQVTM, CDR2 ANQGSEA. The CDR3 has 14 amino acids. The CDR3 sequence is CSVLTGDTGNTIYF. CDR3 bases: TGCAGCGTACTGACAGGGGACACTGGAAACACCATATATTTT. Full variable domain (remainder filled in from reference TRBV29-1 and TRBJ1-3): SAVISQKPSRDICQRGTSLTIQCQVDSQVTMMFWYRQQPGQSLTLIATANQGSEATYESGFVIDKFPISRPNLTFSTLTVSNMSPEDSSIYLCSVLTGDTGNTIYFGEGSWLTVV.

The chain joins TRBV28 to TRBJ1-2; no clear D. This CDR3 has 10 residues. Trimming stripped 6 bases from V and 8 bases from J, with 7 bases between. The germline V gene has CDR1 MDHEN and CDR2 SYDVKM. The CDR3, as DNA: TGTGCCAGCAGACTGGGGGGCTACACCTTC. Protein product: CASRLGGYTF.

The CDR3, as DNA: TGCGCCAGCAGCCCCGGGACAGGGAGAGAGCAGTTCTTC. It encodes CASSPGTGREQFF. This rearrangement joins TRBV5-1 to TRBJ2-1; 9 bases align to TRBD1. Per the germline V gene, CDR1 is SGHRS and CDR2 is YFSETQ. V gave up 4 bases and J gave up 10 bases; unmatched junction bases: 6. This CDR3 has 13 amino acids.

V is TRBV29-1 and J is TRBJ2-1; TRBD1 might be the D (6 bases). This CDR3 has 13 residues. Germline V gene sequence: CDR1 SQVTM, CDR2 ANQGSEA. Trimming cost V 6 bases and J 5 bases, with 14 bases left between them. CDR3 nucleotide sequence: TGCAGCGTAACCGGGACAAGCAACAATGAGCAGTTCTTC. This codes for CSVTGTSNNEQFF.

This chain connects TRBV5-8 to TRBJ2-1, with 8 bases aligning to TRBD2. V lost 2 bases, J lost 6 bases, and 1 base stayed unmatched. The CDR3 contains 13 residues. Germline values: CDR1 SGHTS, CDR2 YDEGEE. The CDR3 DNA reads TGTGCCAGCAGCTTACTAGCGGCCAATGAGCAGTTCTTC. Translation: CASSLLAANEQFF.